This T cell receptor beta chain was captured by sequencing in a study of control samples from healthy donors and cancer patients. Looked up from germline, CDR1 is MNHEY and CDR2 is SVGEGT. The V end lost 2 bases, the J end lost 8 bases, and 9 bases lay between the germline ends. CDR3 length equals 12 residues. Assay: immunoSEQ multiplex PCR; the TCRdb copy retains only in-frame clones and omits some. The data show about 150,000 clones, over 90% seen once. This sequence was found in a man aged 45-65 years in good health. Sequenced sample: blood. The V call is TRBV6-2 or TRBV6-3, the J call TRBJ1-2; D gene ambiguous. The CDR3 loop reads CASSYGLRGYTF. The CDR3 DNA sequence: TGTGCCAGCAGTTACGGGTTGCGAGGCTACACCTTC.